This T cell receptor (beta chain) stems from a study of blood T cell repertoires in COVID-19. Study as a whole: The analysed material was cDNA or gDNA that came from T cells, B-cell-depleted T cells, or PBMCs.

The CDR3 spans 13 residues. Germline CDR1 is MNHEY and CDR2 is SVGAGI. The V segment lost 5 bases and the J segment 4 bases; nucleotides outside the gene matches: 4. Per the authors' pipeline: From reference gene primer amplification, estimates of nucleated cell counts were derived. The repertoire was sequenced with immunoSEQ multiplex PCR; TCRdb's copy has only in-frame clones and lacks some. D and trimming were read from the DNA, whereas the V and J calls and clone size are those reported in that table. The sample includes 200,000 to 300,000 clones, about 88% of them seen just once. The chain uses TRBV6-5 and TRBJ1-2, with 7 bases aligning to TRBD1. This TCR came from a man aged 55 to 70 who had recovered from COVID-19. The sample was peripheral blood. This CDR3 is CASSLGTVYGYTF. CDR3 DNA sequence: TGTGCCAGCAGTCTGGGGACAGTCTATGGCTACACCTTC.